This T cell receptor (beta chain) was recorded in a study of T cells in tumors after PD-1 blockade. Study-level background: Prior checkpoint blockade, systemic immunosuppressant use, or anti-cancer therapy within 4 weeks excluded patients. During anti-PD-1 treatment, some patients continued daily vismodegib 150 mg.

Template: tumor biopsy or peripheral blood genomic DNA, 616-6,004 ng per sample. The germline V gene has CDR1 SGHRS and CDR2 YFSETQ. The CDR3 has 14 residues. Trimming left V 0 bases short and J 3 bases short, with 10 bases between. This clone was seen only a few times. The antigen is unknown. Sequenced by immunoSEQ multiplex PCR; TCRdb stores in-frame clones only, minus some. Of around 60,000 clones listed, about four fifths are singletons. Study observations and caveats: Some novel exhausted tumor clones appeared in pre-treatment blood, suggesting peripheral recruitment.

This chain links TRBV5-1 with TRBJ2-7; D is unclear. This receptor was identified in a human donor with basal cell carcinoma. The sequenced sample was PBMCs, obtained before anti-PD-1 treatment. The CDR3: CASSLGAPIYEQYF. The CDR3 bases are TGCGCCAGCAGCTTGGGGGCACCCATCTACGAGCAGTACTTC.